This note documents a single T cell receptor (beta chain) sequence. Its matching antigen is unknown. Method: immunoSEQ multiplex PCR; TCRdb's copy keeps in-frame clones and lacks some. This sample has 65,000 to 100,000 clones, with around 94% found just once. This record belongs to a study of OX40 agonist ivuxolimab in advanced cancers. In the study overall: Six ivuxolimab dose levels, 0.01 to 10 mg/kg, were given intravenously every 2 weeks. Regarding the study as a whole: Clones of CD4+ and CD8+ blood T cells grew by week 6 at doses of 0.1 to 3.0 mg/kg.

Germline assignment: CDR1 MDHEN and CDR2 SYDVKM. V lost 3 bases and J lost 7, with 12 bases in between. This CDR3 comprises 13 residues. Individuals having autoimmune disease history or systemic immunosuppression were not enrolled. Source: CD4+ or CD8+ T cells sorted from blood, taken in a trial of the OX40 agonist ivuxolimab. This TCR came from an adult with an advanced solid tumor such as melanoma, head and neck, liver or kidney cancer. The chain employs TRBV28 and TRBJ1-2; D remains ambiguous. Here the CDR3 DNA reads TGTGCCAGCAGTTTGCACGGGTCCCTTGGCTACACCTTC. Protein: CASSLHGSLGYTF.